The 4 T cell receptor beta chains below come from one sample, sequenced in a study of post-analysis software for immune sequencing data. Their specific antigens are unknown. Findings of the study overall: Five TRBV segments occurring more often in patients than controls included TRBV5-6, TRBV5-1 and TRBV20-1.

Every TCR beta cDNA library bore unique molecular identifiers. TCRdb fed the PCR reads into MiXCR, producing one record per CDR3 protein. This table has fewer than 850,000 distinct CDR3 sequences, 30% appearing once. The sequenced sample consisted of blood. These receptors were obtained from a girl under 18 with multiple sclerosis.

This clonotype was detected many times. The chain couples TRBV20-1 to TRBJ2-3; TRBD2 matches 9 bases. This CDR3 spans 13 amino acids. With 6 bases clipped from V and 4 bases from J, the junction kept 5 bases outside the gene matches. Germline V gives CDR1 DFQATT, CDR2 SNEGSKA (reference sequence). CDR3 in DNA: TGCAGTGCGGGGGGACTAGCTGCAGATACGCAGTATTTT. The encoded protein is CSAGGLAADTQYF.

This chain links TRBV29-1 with TRBJ1-4; D gene ambiguous. CDR1 is SQVTM and CDR2 is ANQGSEA in the germline V gene. Trimming took off 7 bases at V and 0 bases at J, with 12 bases between the two ends. The CDR3 length is 14 residues. The DNA of the CDR3 is TGCAGCGCTACACGCGGGGCAACTAATGAAAAACTGTTTTTT. This encodes CSATRGATNEKLFF.

The chain combines TRBV5-4 with TRBJ2-7; D gene ambiguous. V gave up 0 bases and J gave up 6 bases, with 7 bases separating them. The CDR3 runs to 12 residues. The germline CDR1 and CDR2 sequences are SGHNT and YYREEE (reference sequence). Written as DNA, the CDR3 is TGTGCCAGCAGCTTGGTGAACGGCGAGCAGTACTTC. Amino acids: CASSLVNGEQYF. Drawing the rest from reference TRBV5-4 and TRBJ2-7, the complete variable domain is ETGVTQSPTHLIKTRGQQVTLRCSSQSGHNTVSWYQQALGQGPQFIFQYYREEENGRGNFPPRFSGLQFPNYSSELNVNALELDDSALYLCASSLVNGEQYFGPGTRLTVT.

This sequence joins TRBV6-1 and TRBJ2-5; 7 bases line up with TRBD2. The germline V gene has CDR1 MNHNS and CDR2 SASEGT. V lost 4 bases and J lost 11; bases outside the gene matches: 19. This CDR3 spans 16 amino acids. CDR3: CASSVFQRGGGGEQYF. CDR3 in DNA: TGTGCCAGCAGTGTATTCCAGCGGGGCGGCGGCGGGGAGCAGTACTTC.